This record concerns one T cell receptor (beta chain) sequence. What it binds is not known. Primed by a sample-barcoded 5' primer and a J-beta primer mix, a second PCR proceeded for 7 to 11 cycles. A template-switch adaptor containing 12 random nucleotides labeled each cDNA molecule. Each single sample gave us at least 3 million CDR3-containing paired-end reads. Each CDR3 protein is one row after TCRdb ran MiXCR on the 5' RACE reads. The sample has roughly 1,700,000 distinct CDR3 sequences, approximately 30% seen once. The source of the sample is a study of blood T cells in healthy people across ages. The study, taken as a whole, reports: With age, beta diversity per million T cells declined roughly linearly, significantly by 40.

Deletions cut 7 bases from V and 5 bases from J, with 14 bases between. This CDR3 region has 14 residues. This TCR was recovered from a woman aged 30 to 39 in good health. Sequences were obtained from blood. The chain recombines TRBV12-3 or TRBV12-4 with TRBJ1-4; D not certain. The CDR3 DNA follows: TGTGCCAGCAATTTGCACGGAGGGAATGAAAAACTGTTTTTT. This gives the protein CASNLHGGNEKLFF.